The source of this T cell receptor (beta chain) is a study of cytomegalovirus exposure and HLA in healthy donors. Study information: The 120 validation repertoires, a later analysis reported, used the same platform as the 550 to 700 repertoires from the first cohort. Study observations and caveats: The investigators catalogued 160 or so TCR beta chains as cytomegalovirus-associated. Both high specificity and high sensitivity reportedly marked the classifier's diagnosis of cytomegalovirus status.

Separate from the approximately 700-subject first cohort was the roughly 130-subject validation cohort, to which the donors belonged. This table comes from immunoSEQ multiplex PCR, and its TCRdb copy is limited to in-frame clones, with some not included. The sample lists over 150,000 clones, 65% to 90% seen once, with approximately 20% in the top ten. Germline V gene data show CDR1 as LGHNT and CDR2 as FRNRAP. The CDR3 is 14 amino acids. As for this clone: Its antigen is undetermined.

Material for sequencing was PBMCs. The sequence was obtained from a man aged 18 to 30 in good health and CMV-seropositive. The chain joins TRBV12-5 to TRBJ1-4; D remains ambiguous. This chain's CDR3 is CAPLPGLDNEKLFF. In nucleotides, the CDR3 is TGTGCCCCCCTGCCCGGACTTGATAATGAAAAACTGTTTTTT.